The 6 T cell receptor beta chains reported below all come from one sample, sequenced in a study of blood T cell repertoires in COVID-19. Sequencing used immunoSEQ multiplex PCR; TCRdb keeps in-frame clones, though not all of them. Among some 200,000 clones listed, about 88% were seen once. The sequencing input was peripheral blood. All receptors come from a man aged 45 to 65 who had recovered from COVID-19.

This clone was observed a handful of times. The gene calls are TRBV19 and TRBJ1-1; a possible D gene is TRBD1 (6 bases). The V end was cut by 6 bases, the J end by 1 base, with 15 bases between. The CDR3 extends over 15 amino acids. Germline loops: CDR1 LNHDA, CDR2 SQIVND (reference sequence). This chain's CDR3 is CASRPVEGGNTEAFF. The CDR3 DNA is TGTGCCAGTAGGCCCGTGGAAGGGGGGAACACTGAAGCTTTCTTT.

The chain joins TRBV10-3 to TRBJ2-2; D is unclear. Germline V gives CDR1 ENHRY, CDR2 SYGVKD. Trimming took 10 bases from V and 0 from J, leaving 15 bases between them. CDR3 size: 15 residues. CDR3 loop: CATGAANANTGELFF. DNA for the CDR3: TGTGCCACCGGCGCAGCGAACGCGAACACCGGGGAGCTGTTTTTT.

This clone was observed a handful of times. The chain is built from TRBV4-1 and TRBJ1-3; D remains ambiguous. CDR1 MGHRA and CDR2 YSYEKL come from the germline V gene. Trimming pared 0 bases from V and 5 bases from J, leaving 8 bases between. The CDR3 runs to 14 residues. The CDR3 loop reads CASSQDSSRNTIYF. The CDR3 region has the DNA TGCGCCAGCAGCCAAGATAGCAGCCGAAACACCATATATTTT.

The chain carries TRBV7-8 and TRBJ2-7; D is perhaps TRBD1 (5 bases). The CDR3 is made up of 13 amino acids. The V end lost 2 bases, the J end lost 3 bases, and 8 bases lay between the germline ends. Looked up from germline, CDR1 is SGHVS and CDR2 is FQNEAQ. Here the CDR3 reads CASSLTTDYEQYF. The CDR3 DNA is TGTGCCAGCAGCTTAACGACAGACTACGAGCAGTACTTC.

The V gene is TRBV2, the J gene TRBJ2-1, with 14 positions matching TRBD2. J gave up 4 bases and V 7 bases, and 6 bases lay outside the gene matches. The CDR3 runs 16 residues. CDR1 and CDR2 (germline): SNHLY, FYNNEI. The CDR3 region is CASTRTSGRWYNEQFF. In nucleotides, the CDR3 is TGTGCCAGCACCCGGACTAGCGGGAGGTGGTACAATGAGCAGTTCTTC.

This clone was observed once. The rearrangement uses TRBV2 and TRBJ2-3; 10 bases map to TRBD2. The germline V gene has CDR1 SNHLY and CDR2 FYNNEI. This CDR3 region has 15 residues. After removal of 10 bases from V and 4 bases from J, the junction contained 11 bases not matched to a gene. The CDR3 sequence: CATSKSGRAADTQYF. CDR3 coding DNA: TGTGCCACCTCAAAGAGCGGGAGGGCCGCAGATACGCAGTATTTT.